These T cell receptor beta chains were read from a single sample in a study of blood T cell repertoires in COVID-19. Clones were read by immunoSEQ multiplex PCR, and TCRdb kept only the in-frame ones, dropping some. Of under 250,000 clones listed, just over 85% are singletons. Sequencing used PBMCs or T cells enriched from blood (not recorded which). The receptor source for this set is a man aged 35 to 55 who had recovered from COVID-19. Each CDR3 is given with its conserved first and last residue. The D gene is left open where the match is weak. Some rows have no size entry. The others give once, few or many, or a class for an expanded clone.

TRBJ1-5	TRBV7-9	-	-	TGTGCCAGCAGCCAGGGGACCAGTCAGCCCCAGCATTTT	CASSQGTSQPQHF
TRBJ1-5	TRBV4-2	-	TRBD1	TGTGCCAGCAGCCAAGGGGACAGGGTCCTAAATCAGCCCCAGCATTTT	CASSQGDRVLNQPQHF
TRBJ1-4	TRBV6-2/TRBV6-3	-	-	TGTGCCAGCAGCCTACAGGCCACTAATGAAAAACTGTTTTTT	CASSLQATNEKLFF
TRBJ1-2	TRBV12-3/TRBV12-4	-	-	TGTGCCAGCAGTTTAGGGGCATGGAATGGCTACACCTTC	CASSLGAWNGYTF
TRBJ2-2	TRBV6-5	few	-	TGTGCCAGCCGAACCGGGAGAAGAACCGGGGAGCTGTTTTTT	CASRTGRRTGELFF
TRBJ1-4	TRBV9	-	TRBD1	TGTGCCAGCAGCGCAAGGACAGGGCTTAATGAAAAACTGTTTTTT	CASSARTGLNEKLFF
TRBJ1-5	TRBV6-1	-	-	TGTGCCAGCAGTGAAGCCCGGAGATCCGGGGGTCAGCCCCAGCATTTT	CASSEARRSGGQPQHF
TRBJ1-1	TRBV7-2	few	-	TGTGCCAGCAGCTTTGATTGGCAGAACACTGAAGCTTTCTTT	CASSFDWQNTEAFF
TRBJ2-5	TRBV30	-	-	TGTGCCTGCCCGAGGATCGGGTACCAAGAGACCCAGTACTTC	CACPRIGYQETQYF
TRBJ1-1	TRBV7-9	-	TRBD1	TGTGCCAGCAGCCTCCTAGAGAACAGGGGCACTGAAGCTTTCTTT	CASSLLENRGTEAFF
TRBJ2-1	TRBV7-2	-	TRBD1	TGTGCCAGCAGCTTTGACAGGGGCTCCTACAATGAGCAGTTCTTC	CASSFDRGSYNEQFF
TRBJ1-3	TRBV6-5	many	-	TGTGCCAGCAGGTGGACTGCTTCTGGAAACACCATATATTTT	CASRWTASGNTIYF
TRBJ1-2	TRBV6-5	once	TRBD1	TGTGCCAGCAGCCAGGACAGGGGAGCTAACTATGGCTACACCTTC	CASSQDRGANYGYTF
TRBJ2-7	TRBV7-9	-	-	TGTGCCAGCAGCTTAGCGATCGGACAGATCTCCTACGAGCAGTACTTC	CASSLAIGQISYEQYF